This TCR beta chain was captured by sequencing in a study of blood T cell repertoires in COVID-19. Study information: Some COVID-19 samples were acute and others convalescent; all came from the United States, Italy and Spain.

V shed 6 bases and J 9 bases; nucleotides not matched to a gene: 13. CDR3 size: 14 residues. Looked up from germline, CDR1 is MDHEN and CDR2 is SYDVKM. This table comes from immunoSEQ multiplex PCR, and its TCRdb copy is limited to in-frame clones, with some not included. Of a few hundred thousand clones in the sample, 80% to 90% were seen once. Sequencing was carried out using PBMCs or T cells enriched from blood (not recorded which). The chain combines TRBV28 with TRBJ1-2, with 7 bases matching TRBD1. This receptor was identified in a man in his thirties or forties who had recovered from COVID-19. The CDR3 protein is CASRARDSGERYTF. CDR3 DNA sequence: TGTGCCAGCAGGGCTCGGGACAGCGGTGAGCGCTACACCTTC.